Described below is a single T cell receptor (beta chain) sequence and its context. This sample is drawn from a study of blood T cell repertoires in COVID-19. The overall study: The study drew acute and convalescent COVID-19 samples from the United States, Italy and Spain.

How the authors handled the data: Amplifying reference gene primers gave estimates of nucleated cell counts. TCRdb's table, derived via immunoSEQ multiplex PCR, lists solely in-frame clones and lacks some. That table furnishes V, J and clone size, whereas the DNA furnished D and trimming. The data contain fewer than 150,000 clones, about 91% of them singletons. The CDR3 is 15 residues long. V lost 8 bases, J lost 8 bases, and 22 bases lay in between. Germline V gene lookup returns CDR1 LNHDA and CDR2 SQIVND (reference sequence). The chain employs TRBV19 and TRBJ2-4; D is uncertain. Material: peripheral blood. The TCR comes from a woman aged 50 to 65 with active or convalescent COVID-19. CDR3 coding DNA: TGTGCCAGTCGCTCGCCGGGTCATTCGGCCGACATTCAGTACTTC. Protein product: CASRSPGHSADIQYF.